The 21 T cell receptor beta chains reported below all come from one sample, sequenced in a study of response to subunit inactivated influenza vaccine. TCRdb redid the calling of the RT-PCR reads with MiXCR, one entry per CDR3 protein. The sample holds 450,000 to 550,000 distinct CDR3 sequences, about 25% seen once. This sample comprised CD4+ T cells sorted from PBMCs, obtained approximately 5 days after vaccination. The receptors come from a man aged 45-65 years who received an inactivated influenza vaccine.

The V gene is TRBV7-2, the J gene TRBJ2-7, with TRBD1 as a possible D gene (5 bases). The V end lost 5 bases, the J end lost 4 bases, and 15 bases lay between the germline ends. The germline V gene encodes CDR1 SGHTA and CDR2 FQGNSA. The CDR3 is 14 amino acids. CDR3 protein: CASSRQIPVYEQYF. CDR3 bases: TGTGCCAGCAGCCGACAGATACCAGTTTACGAGCAGTACTTC.

This clonotype was picked up one time. The chain's CDR3 is CASSLSPAEQETQYF. The CDR3 DNA sequence: TGTGCCAGCAGCTTAAGCCCGGCAGAACAAGAGACCCAGTACTTC. V is TRBV7-2 and J is TRBJ2-5, with D unclear. Trimming removed 2 bases at V and 2 bases at J, with 12 bases between. This CDR3 comprises 15 residues. Germline lookup yields CDR1 SGHTA and CDR2 FQGNSA.

V and J are TRBV5-1 and TRBJ2-1; D might be TRBD2 (6 bases). V lost 5 bases, J lost 5 bases, and 20 bases lay in between. CDR3 length equals 16 residues. Germline V gene data show CDR1 as SGHRS and CDR2 as YFSETQ. In nucleotides, the CDR3 is TGCGCCAGCAGTCGAGGCGGGGCCGCCTTGAACAATGAGCAGTTCTTC. Translated, it gives CASSRGGAALNNEQFF.

The gene calls are TRBV20-1 and TRBJ2-3, with D tentatively TRBD2 (5 bases). The CDR3 contains 13 residues. The germline CDR1 and CDR2 sequences are DFQATT and SNEGSKA (reference sequence). V was pared by 5 bases and J by 2 bases, with 11 bases between. CDR3 sequence (DNA): TGCAGTGCTCTCCGGGATTTCACAGATACGCAGTATTTT. Amino acids: CSALRDFTDTQYF.

This clonotype was counted a few times. The gene calls are TRBV10-3 and TRBJ1-3, with D perhaps TRBD1 (6 bases). The CDR3 is made up of 15 amino acids. Germline assignment: CDR1 ENHRY and CDR2 SYGVKD. Trimming left V 2 bases short and J 3 bases short, with 11 bases between. The CDR3 reads CAISERGAGGNTIYF. CDR3 coding DNA: TGTGCCATCAGTGAGCGGGGGGCAGGTGGAAACACCATATATTTT.

This clonotype has only a few counts. The V and J genes are TRBV5-1 and TRBJ2-3; D ambiguous. Germline loops: CDR1 SGHRS, CDR2 YFSETQ. The V gene lost 0 bases and the J gene lost 2 bases, with 10 bases spanning the gap. This CDR3 has 15 residues. The CDR3 nucleotides read TGCGCCAGCAGCTTGGTACCGGAATACACAGATACGCAGTATTTT. It codes for CASSLVPEYTDTQYF.

There are a few counts of this clonotype. The rearrangement uses TRBV6-5 and TRBJ2-2; a weak D match, TRBD2 (5 bases). The germline V gene encodes CDR1 MNHEY and CDR2 SVGAGI. The CDR3 covers 14 residues. Trimming pared 0 bases from V and 5 bases from J, leaving 7 bases between. The CDR3: CASSYSRVTGELFF. The DNA of the CDR3 is TGTGCCAGCAGTTACTCGAGGGTTACCGGGGAGCTGTTTTTT.

The chain joins TRBV29-1 to TRBJ2-5; 7 nucleotides line up with TRBD2. This CDR3 is built from 15 residues. V trimming: 1 base; J trimming: 3 bases; junction bases outside the gene matches: 8. The germline gives CDR1 SQVTM, CDR2 ANQGSEA. CDR3 sequence reads: CSVEVGGSREETQYF. CDR3 in DNA: TGCAGCGTTGAAGTTGGCGGGAGTAGGGAAGAGACCCAGTACTTC.

This chain joins TRBV10-3 and TRBJ1-3, with D possibly being TRBD1 (5 bases). The germline gives CDR1 ENHRY, CDR2 SYGVKD. This CDR3 region has 12 residues. V dropped 8 bases and J dropped 1 base, with 6 bases sitting between them. The CDR3 DNA sequence: TGTGCCATCCAGGGTTCTGGAAACACCATATATTTT. Translation: CAIQGSGNTIYF.

A few counts support this clonotype. This sequence joins TRBV29-1 and TRBJ2-1; D uncertain. The CDR3 covers 14 residues. Between the trimmed V and J ends, which lost 4 bases and 1 base, there was a span of 11 bases. The germline V gene encodes CDR1 SQVTM and CDR2 ANQGSEA. CDR3 nucleotide sequence: TGCAGCGTTGGTAAGAGGCTGTCCTACAATGAGCAGTTCTTC. Encoded protein: CSVGKRLSYNEQFF.

The chain is built from TRBV2 and TRBJ1-2; 10 bases line up with TRBD1. Germline lookup yields CDR1 SNHLY and CDR2 FYNNEI. The CDR3 has 13 amino acids. Trimming cost V 6 bases and J 6 bases; bases outside gene matches: 4. As DNA, the CDR3 is TGTGCCAGCAGAGCCGGGACAGGGGATGGCTACACCTTC. Its translation: CASRAGTGDGYTF.

This clonotype was detected a few times. The chain has TRBV20-1 and TRBJ2-5; the D is unclear. Looked up from germline, CDR1 is DFQATT and CDR2 is SNEGSKA (reference sequence). This CDR3 region has 11 residues. Trimming removed 3 bases from V and 1 base from J, with 3 bases in between. The CDR3 bases are TGCAGTGCTAGCAGCCAAGAGACCCAGTACTTC. Translation: CSASSQETQYF.

V is TRBV18 and J is TRBJ2-5, with D hard to call. Trimming pared 6 bases from V and 4 bases from J, leaving 9 bases between. Per germline, CDR1 KGHSH and CDR2 LQKENI. This CDR3 is built from 12 residues. CDR3 amino acids: CASSTGTETQYF. CDR3 in DNA: TGTGCCAGCTCCACCGGAACAGAGACCCAGTACTTC.

This clonotype was seen only a few times. The J gene is TRBJ1-1, the V gene TRBV5-1; D unclear. Germline CDR1 and CDR2: SGHRS and YFSETQ. V shed 0 bases and J shed 0 bases, with 6 bases lying between them. The CDR3 runs to 14 residues. The DNA of the CDR3 is TGCGCCAGCAGCTTGGCGGCAGTGAACACTGAAGCTTTCTTT. Translating it yields CASSLAAVNTEAFF.

This clonotype has a handful of counts. The rearrangement uses TRBV19 and TRBJ2-3; the D is unclear. V was pared by 4 bases and J by 1 base, with 6 bases between. Per the germline V gene, CDR1 is LNHDA and CDR2 is SQIVND (reference sequence). The CDR3 consists of 13 residues. This CDR3 is CASSTQRTDTQYF. The CDR3 nucleotides read TGTGCCAGTAGTACACAACGCACAGATACGCAGTATTTT.

This chain connects TRBV12-3 or TRBV12-4 to TRBJ2-7, with D possibly matching TRBD2 (6 bases). V lost 6 bases to trimming and J lost 3 bases, with 12 bases between them. The length of the CDR3 is 13 residues. The CDR3 protein is CASSAGLYYEQYF. The CDR3 nucleotides are TGTGCCAGCAGCGCGGGACTTTACTACGAGCAGTACTTC.

This clonotype has more than one count but fewer than ten. V usage is TRBV20-1 and J usage is TRBJ2-3; 9 nucleotides line up with TRBD2. This CDR3 is 14 amino acids long. Germline values: CDR1 DFQATT, CDR2 SNEGSKA (reference sequence). The trim removed 6 bases at V and 5 bases at J, leaving 9 bases unmatched. In DNA, the CDR3 is TGCAGTGCCCGATTAGCGGGAGTTGGAGATACGCAGTATTTT. It specifies CSARLAGVGDTQYF.

The chain carries TRBV7-8 and TRBJ1-6; TRBD1 might be the D (5 bases). This CDR3 is built from 15 residues. Germline CDR1 and CDR2: SGHVS and FQNEAQ. Deletions cut 5 bases from V and 7 bases from J, with 15 bases between. This chain's CDR3 is CASSTLGWGNSPLHF. CDR3 nucleotide sequence: TGTGCCAGCAGCACCCTCGGGTGGGGGAATTCACCCCTCCACTTT.

This chain links TRBV20-1 with TRBJ2-3; no clear D. Germline V gene data show CDR1 as DFQATT and CDR2 as SNEGSKA (reference sequence). V lost 1 base to trimming and J lost 5 bases, with 10 bases between them. The CDR3 has 13 amino acids. The CDR3 DNA follows: TGCAGTGCTAGAGCCGGGCAAGGAGATACGCAGTATTTT. Amino acids: CSARAGQGDTQYF.

This clonotype occurred a few times. The chain recombines TRBV7-4 with TRBJ2-7; no firm D call. Between the trimmed V and J ends, which lost 11 bases and 1 base, there was a span of 12 bases. The CDR3 length is 12 residues. Germline values: CDR1 SGHVT, CDR2 SQSDAQ. Written as DNA, the CDR3 is TGTGCCCCCCAAAGGGCTTCCTACGAGCAGTACTTC. Translating it yields CAPQRASYEQYF.

The chain couples TRBV19 to TRBJ2-1, with 7 bases identical to TRBD1. Germline V lookup: CDR1 LNHDA, CDR2 SQIVND (reference sequence). After removal of 6 bases from V and 10 bases from J, the junction contained 12 bases not matched to a gene. The CDR3 totals 14 residues. The CDR3 nucleotides are TGTGCCAGTAGACATGACAGGGCTTCCAAAGAGCAGTTCTTC. Protein: CASRHDRASKEQFF.